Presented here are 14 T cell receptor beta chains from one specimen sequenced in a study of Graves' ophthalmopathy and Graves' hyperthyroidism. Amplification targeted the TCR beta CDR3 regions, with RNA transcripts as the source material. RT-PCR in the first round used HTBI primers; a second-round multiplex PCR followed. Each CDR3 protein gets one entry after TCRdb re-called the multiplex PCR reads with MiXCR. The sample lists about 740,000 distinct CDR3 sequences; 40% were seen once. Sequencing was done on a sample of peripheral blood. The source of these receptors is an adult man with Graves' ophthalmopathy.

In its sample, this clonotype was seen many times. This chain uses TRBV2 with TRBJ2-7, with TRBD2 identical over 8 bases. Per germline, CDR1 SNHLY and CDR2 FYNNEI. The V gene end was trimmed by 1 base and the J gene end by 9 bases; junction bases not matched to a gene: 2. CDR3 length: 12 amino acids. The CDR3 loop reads CASSEVAGGQYF. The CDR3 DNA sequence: TGTGCCAGCAGTGAAGTTGCGGGGGGGCAGTACTTC.

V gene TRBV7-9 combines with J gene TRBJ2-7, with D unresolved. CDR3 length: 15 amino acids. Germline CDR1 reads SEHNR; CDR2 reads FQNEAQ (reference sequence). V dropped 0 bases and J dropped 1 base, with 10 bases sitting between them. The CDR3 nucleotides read TGTGCCAGCAGCTTAGCGGAGCTTCCTTCCTACGAGCAGTACTTC. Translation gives CASSLAELPSYEQYF.

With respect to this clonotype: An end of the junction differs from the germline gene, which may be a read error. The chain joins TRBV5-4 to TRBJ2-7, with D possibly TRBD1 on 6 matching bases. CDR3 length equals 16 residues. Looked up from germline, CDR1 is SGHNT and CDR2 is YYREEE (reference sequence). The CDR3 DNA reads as TGTGCCTCCAGCTTTTCGAAGGGACAACTAATCTACGAGCAGAACTTC. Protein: CASSFSKGQLIYEQNF.

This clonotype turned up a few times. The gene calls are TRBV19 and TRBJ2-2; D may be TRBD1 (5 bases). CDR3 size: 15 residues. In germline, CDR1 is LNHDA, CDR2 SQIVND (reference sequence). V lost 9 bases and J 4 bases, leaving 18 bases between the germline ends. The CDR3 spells CASNPMGQGTGELFF. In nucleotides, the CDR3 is TGTGCCAGCAACCCAATGGGCCAGGGCACCGGGGAGCTGTTTTTT.

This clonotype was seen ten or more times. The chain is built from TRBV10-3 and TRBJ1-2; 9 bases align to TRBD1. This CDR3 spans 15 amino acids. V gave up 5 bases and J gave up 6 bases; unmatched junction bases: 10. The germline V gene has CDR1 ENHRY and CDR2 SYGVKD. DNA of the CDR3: TGTGCCATCAGTCTGGGACAGGGAGGTCCCGATGGCTACACCTTC. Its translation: CAISLGQGGPDGYTF.

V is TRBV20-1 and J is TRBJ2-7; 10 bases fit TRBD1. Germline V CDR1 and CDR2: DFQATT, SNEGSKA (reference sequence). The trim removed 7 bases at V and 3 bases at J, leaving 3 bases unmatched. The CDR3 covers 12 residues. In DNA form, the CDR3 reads TGCAGTGTCGACAGGGGGCTCTACGAGCAGTACTTC. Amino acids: CSVDRGLYEQYF.

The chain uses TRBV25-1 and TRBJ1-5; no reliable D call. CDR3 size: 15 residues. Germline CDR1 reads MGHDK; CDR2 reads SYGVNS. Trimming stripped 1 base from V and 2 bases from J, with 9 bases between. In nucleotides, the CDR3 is TGTGCCAGCAGTGAATGGGGAGAACGCAATCAGCCCCAGCATTTT. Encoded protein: CASSEWGERNQPQHF. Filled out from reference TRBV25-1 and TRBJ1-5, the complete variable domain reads EADIYQTPRYLVIGTGKKITLECSQTMGHDKMYWYQQDPGMELHLIHYSYGVNSTEKGDLSSESTVSRIRTEHFPLTLESARPSHTSQYLCASSEWGERNQPQHFGDGTRLSIL.

This CDR3 is CSARASHSGGGQETQYF. CDR3 DNA sequence: TGCAGTGCTAGAGCCTCTCACAGTGGCGGTGGTCAAGAGACCCAGTACTTC. The rearrangement uses TRBV20-1 and TRBJ2-5; D is undetermined. Per the germline V gene, CDR1 is DFQATT and CDR2 is SNEGSKA (reference sequence). The CDR3 length is 17 residues. Trimming took off 1 base at V and 2 bases at J, with 20 bases between the two ends.

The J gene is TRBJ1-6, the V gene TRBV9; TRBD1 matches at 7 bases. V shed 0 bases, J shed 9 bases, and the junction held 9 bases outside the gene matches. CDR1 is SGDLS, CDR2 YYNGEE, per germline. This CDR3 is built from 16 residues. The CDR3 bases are TGTGCCAGCAGCGTAGCAAACAGGGGTCCGAGTTCACCCCTCCACTTT. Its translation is CASSVANRGPSSPLHF. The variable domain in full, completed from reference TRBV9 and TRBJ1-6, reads DSGVTQTPKHLITATGQRVTLRCSPRSGDLSVYWYQQSLDQGLQFLIQYYNGEERAKGNILERFSAQQFPDLHSELNLSSLELGDSALYFCASSVANRGPSSPLHFGNGTRLTVT.

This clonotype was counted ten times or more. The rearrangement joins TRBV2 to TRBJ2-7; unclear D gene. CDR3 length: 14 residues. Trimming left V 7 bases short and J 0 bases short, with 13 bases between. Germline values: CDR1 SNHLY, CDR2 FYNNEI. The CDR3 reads CASTGTFLSYEQYF. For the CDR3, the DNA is TGTGCCAGCACAGGCACCTTTCTCTCCTACGAGCAGTACTTC.

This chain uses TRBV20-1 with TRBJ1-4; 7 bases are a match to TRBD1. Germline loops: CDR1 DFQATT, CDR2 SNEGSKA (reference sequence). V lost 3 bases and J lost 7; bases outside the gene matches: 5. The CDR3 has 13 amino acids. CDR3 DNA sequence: TGCAGTGCTAGCCCGACAGGGCGTGAAAAACTGTTTTTT. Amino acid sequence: CSASPTGREKLFF.

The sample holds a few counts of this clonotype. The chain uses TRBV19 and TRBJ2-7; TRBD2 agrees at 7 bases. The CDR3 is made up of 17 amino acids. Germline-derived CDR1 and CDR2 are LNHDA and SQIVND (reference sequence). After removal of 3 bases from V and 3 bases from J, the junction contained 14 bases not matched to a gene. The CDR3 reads CASSILRGWEGRYEQYF. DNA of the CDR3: TGTGCCAGTAGTATCCTTCGGGGATGGGAGGGCCGCTACGAGCAGTACTTC.

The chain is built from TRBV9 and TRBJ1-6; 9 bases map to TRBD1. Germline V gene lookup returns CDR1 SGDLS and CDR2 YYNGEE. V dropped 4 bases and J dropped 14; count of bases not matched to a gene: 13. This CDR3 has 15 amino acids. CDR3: CASSLQGAQDSTLHF. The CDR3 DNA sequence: TGTGCCAGCAGCCTACAGGGGGCTCAGGATTCTACCCTCCACTTT.

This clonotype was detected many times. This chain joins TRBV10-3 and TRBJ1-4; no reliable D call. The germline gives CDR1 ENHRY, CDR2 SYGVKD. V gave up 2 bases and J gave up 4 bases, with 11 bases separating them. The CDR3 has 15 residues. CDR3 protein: CAISEGRAINEKLFF. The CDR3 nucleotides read TGTGCCATCAGTGAGGGTCGGGCGATTAATGAAAAACTGTTTTTT.